This is a list of T cell receptor beta chains from one sample in a study of blood T cell repertoires in COVID-19. Profiling relied on immunoSEQ multiplex PCR, and the TCRdb table lists in-frame clones only, not all of them. The data hold hundreds of thousands of clones, with roughly 86% observed a single time. Sequenced input: PBMCs or T cells enriched from blood (not recorded which). The origin of the receptors is a woman in her 30s with acute COVID-19. Both conserved end residues are part of each CDR3. Each record gives: V gene, clone size, D gene, J gene, CDR3 DNA, CDR3 protein. A D gene is named only where the DNA matches it firmly. A row's size may be missing; if present it is once, few, many or a size class.

TRBV12-5	-	-	TRBJ2-5	TGTGCTAGTGGTTTGGTACTGGGGGACAAAAAAGAGACCCAGTACTTC	CASGLVLGDKKETQYF
TRBV28	-	-	TRBJ1-2	TGTGCCAGCAGACCTGGCGGGGGCGGGAACTATGGCTACACCTTC	CASRPGGGGNYGYTF
TRBV4-1	-	-	TRBJ2-3	TGCGCCAGCAGTCCTAAGTACCCCAGCACAGATACGCAGTATTTT	CASSPKYPSTDTQYF
TRBV7-6	-	-	TRBJ2-7	TGTGCCAGCAGCTTAAGGGGGTTCGAGCAGTACTTC	CASSLRGFEQYF
TRBV30	once	TRBD2	TRBJ2-7	TGTGCCTGGAGACCCCCCCTAGCGGGGGTCGAGCAGTACTTC	CAWRPPLAGVEQYF
TRBV27	-	-	TRBJ1-4	TGTGCCAGCAGTTTATCGGTAGAGAAACTGTTTTTT	CASSLSVEKLFF
TRBV3-1/TRBV3-2	few	-	TRBJ1-1	TGTGCCAGCAGCCCCCTGGGGCTTGAAGCTTTCTTT	CASSPLGLEAFF
TRBV7-2	-	-	TRBJ1-2	TGTGCCAGCAGCTTGTCGATACCCGGCTATGGCTACACCTTC	CASSLSIPGYGYTF
TRBV2	once	-	TRBJ1-4	TGTGCCAGCATGGTGGGGAGGAGGAGTGAAAAACTGTTTTTT	CASMVGRRSEKLFF
TRBV10-3	-	-	TRBJ1-1	TGTGCCATCAAGACAGAAATGAACACTGAAGCTTTCTTT	CAIKTEMNTEAFF
TRBV28	-	-	TRBJ1-5	TGTGCCAGCAGACGACAGCTCAATCAGCCCCAGCATTTT	CASRRQLNQPQHF
TRBV11-2	-	TRBD1	TRBJ2-3	TGTGCCAGCAGCTCGACAGGGGGCGCAGATACGCAGTATTTT	CASSSTGGADTQYF
TRBV18	-	TRBD1	TRBJ1-1	TGTGCCAGCTCGCCCGGGACAGGGGAGGTAGGAGCTTTCTTT	CASSPGTGEVGAFF
TRBV2	-	TRBD1	TRBJ1-5	TGTGCCAGCGGAGGGACAGACCTCAATCAGCCCCAGCATTTT	CASGGTDLNQPQHF
TRBV5-1	-	-	TRBJ2-2	TGCGCCAGCAGCTTGGCAGGGTCTAACACCGGGGAGCTGTTTTTT	CASSLAGSNTGELFF
TRBV5-1	-	-	TRBJ1-3	TGCGCCAGCAGCTTGGGGACAACGTCTTTAAACACCATATATTTT	CASSLGTTSLNTIYF
TRBV6-5	-	-	TRBJ1-6	TGTGCCAGCAGGGCGGTCGGGACACGAAATTCACCCCTCCACTTT	CASRAVGTRNSPLHF
TRBV2	once	-	TRBJ1-2	TGTGCCAGCAGTGAGGCGGGGGATCACTATGGCTACACCTTC	CASSEAGDHYGYTF
TRBV30	-	TRBD1	TRBJ1-3	TGTGCCTGGAGGACCGACAGGGAGGGAAACACCATATATTTT	CAWRTDREGNTIYF
TRBV27	once	TRBD2	TRBJ2-7	TGTGCCAGCAGTTACAGCGGGGGGCCCTCCTACGAGCAGTACTTC	CASSYSGGPSYEQYF
TRBV7-6	few	-	TRBJ2-2	TGTGCCAGCAGCGGTCCTATCGGGGAGCTGTTTTTT	CASSGPIGELFF
TRBV19	-	-	TRBJ2-7	TGTGCCAGTAGTATCTGGCAGGCCCCCTACGAGCAGTACTTC	CASSIWQAPYEQYF
TRBV7-2	-	-	TRBJ2-7	TGTGCCAGCAGCCCTACCCGGGGGTTCGGCAGGGTCTACGAGCAGTACTTC	CASSPTRGFGRVYEQYF
TRBV2	-	TRBD1	TRBJ1-5	TGTGCCAGCACCTCGACAGGGAAGGGTCAGCCCCAGCATTTT	CASTSTGKGQPQHF
TRBV6-5	-	-	TRBJ1-1	TGTGCCAGCAGTTACCGCATCGAGGGAGGTGAAGCTTTCTTT	CASSYRIEGGEAFF
TRBV28	-	-	TRBJ2-3	TGTGCCAGCAGCCCCGAGGGTCTACTAGATACGCAGTATTTT	CASSPEGLLDTQYF
TRBV18	once	TRBD1	TRBJ1-6	TGTGCCAGCTCACCCGGGACAGGCTTGGGTTCACCCCTCCACTTT	CASSPGTGLGSPLHF
TRBV7-8	-	TRBD1	TRBJ2-1	TGTGCCAGCAGCTTGCGGCTATCCCCGGGACAGGGGGGGCATGAGCAGTTCTTC	CASSLRLSPGQGGHEQFF
TRBV19	once	-	TRBJ1-2	TGTGCCAGTAGTATGTTGGTTGGGAGGGGTGACTATGGCTACACCTTC	CASSMLVGRGDYGYTF
TRBV5-1	few	-	TRBJ1-2	TGCGCCAGCAGCCCCGACGGGACACTCTATGGCTACACCTTC	CASSPDGTLYGYTF
TRBV25-1	-	TRBD1	TRBJ1-2	TGTGCCAGCAGGAGGACAGGGGATAACTATGGCTACACCTTC	CASRRTGDNYGYTF
TRBV3-1/TRBV3-2	-	-	TRBJ2-5	TGTGCCAGCAGCCAGCGCGGGCGCAGCCAAGAGACCCAGTACTTC	CASSQRGRSQETQYF
TRBV7-2	-	-	TRBJ2-2	TGTGCCAGCAGCTTACTGGGGGGAAACACCGGGGAGCTGTTTTTT	CASSLLGGNTGELFF
TRBV30	-	-	TRBJ2-7	TGTGCCTGGAGTACCGGGACAAGCCTGTACTTC	CAWSTGTSLYF
TRBV6-5	-	TRBD2	TRBJ2-1	TGTGCCAGCAGTTACTCTACTAGCGGGGGAGTTCTTTCACAGTTCTTC	CASSYSTSGGVLSQFF
TRBV5-1	-	TRBD2	TRBJ2-5	TGCGCCAGCAGCTTGGACGGGGGGGCCGGGACCCAGTACTTC	CASSLDGGAGTQYF
TRBV15	-	TRBD1	TRBJ2-5	TGTGCCACCAGCATTGACAGGGGGCGAAAAGAGACCCAGTACTTC	CATSIDRGRKETQYF
TRBV5-4	once	-	TRBJ2-7	TGTGCCAGCAGCTGGGGACGGGGGGCCACCTACGAGCAGTACTTC	CASSWGRGATYEQYF
TRBV4-3	-	-	TRBJ1-6	TGCGCCAGCAGCCAAGATTCCACAGATCCTAATTCACCCCTCCACTTT	CASSQDSTDPNSPLHF
TRBV6-5	-	-	TRBJ1-2	TGTGCCAGCAGGGCCGTGCAGGGAGGGTACTATGGCTACACCTTC	CASRAVQGGYYGYTF
TRBV7-6	-	TRBD1	TRBJ2-7	TGTGCCAGCAGCTCAAGGACAGGGACCTACGAGCAGTACTTC	CASSSRTGTYEQYF
TRBV6-5	-	TRBD2	TRBJ2-7	TGTGCCAGCATGCCGGCGGGGGGCTACGAGCAGTACTTC	CASMPAGGYEQYF
TRBV18	-	TRBD1	TRBJ2-2	TGTGCCAGCTCACCTTACAGGGGGCGAACCGGCGGGGAGCTGTTTTTT	CASSPYRGRTGGELFF
TRBV2	-	TRBD1	TRBJ2-7	TGTGCCAGCAGGGCGTTACAGGGGTCGCCCTACGAGCAGTACTTC	CASRALQGSPYEQYF
TRBV5-6	-	TRBD1	TRBJ1-2	TGTGCCAGCAGCTTGGCCGGGACAGACCTTTATGGCTACACCTTC	CASSLAGTDLYGYTF
TRBV5-6	-	-	TRBJ1-1	TGTGCCAGCAGCTTGAGTCCACAGGGTCACACTGAAGCTTTCTTT	CASSLSPQGHTEAFF